The 6 T cell receptor delta chains below come from one sample, sequenced in a study of DNA immune sequencing with unique molecular identifiers. A 32-plex genomic DNA assay used primers for all 8 TRDV and 4 TRDJ genes. Adapter PCR followed around 3 barcoding PCR cycles that attached a 12-nucleotide UMI. TCRdb reanalysed the multiplex PCR reads via CATT. The sample carries 2,500 or so delta-chain clones, 11% to 15% recorded once. The sequencing input was gamma-delta T cells from PBMCs. These TCRs come from a human donor in good health.

This clone was counted a few times. V gene TRDV1 combines with J gene TRDJ1, with D maybe TRDD2 (5 bases). The CDR3 runs 15 residues. CDR1 is TSWWSYY, CDR2 QGS, per germline. V lost 2 bases and J lost 0, with 10 bases in between. CDR3 residues: CALGEIPFYTDKLIF. CDR3 coding DNA: TGTGCTCTTGGGGAAATTCCTTTTTACACCGATAAACTCATCTTT.

This clone turned up a few times. A far larger clone is one nucleotide away, so this likely arose from a read error. CDR3 sequence reads: CACGLLGEESYTDKLIF. The CDR3 region has the DNA TGTGCCTGTGGCTTACTGGGGGAAGAGTCGTACACCGATAAACTCATCTTT. The chain has TRDV2 and TRDJ1; 9 bases align to TRDD3. Per the germline V gene, CDR1 is GEAIGNYY and CDR2 is EKD. The CDR3 totals 17 residues. V was pared by 5 bases and J by 0 bases, with 12 bases of the junction left unmatched.

In regard to this clone: This may stem from a read error, because a much larger clone lies one nucleotide away. Additional DNA sequences in this sample encode the identical CDR3. The J gene is TRDJ1, the V gene TRDV1; D call uncertain. TCRdb is silent on the J gene; assignment here came from matching the DNA to germline. The ends were cut back, 0 bases at V and 1 base at J, with 39 bases in the middle. CDR1 is TSWWSYY, CDR2 QGS, per germline. The CDR3 consists of 25 residues. The CDR3 DNA reads TGTGCTCTTGGGGAACTGAACCGAGTAGAGGGTATATTTTCTTTGTCGATGGCCCCCACCGATAAACTCATCTTT. Translation: CALGELNRVEGIFSLSMAPTDKLIF.

The CDR3 region has the DNA TGTGCCTGTGACACACTGGGGGATATGACCTGGGACACCCGACAGATGTTTTTC. This codes for CACDTLGDMTWDTRQMFF. The V call is TRDV2, the J call TRDJ3, with TRDD3 matching 11 bases. The CDR3 has 18 amino acids. V was pared by 1 base and J by 2 bases, with 3 bases of the junction left unmatched. Germline V gives CDR1 GEAIGNYY, CDR2 EKD.

This clone was observed a handful of times. This chain uses TRDV1 with TRDJ1, with TRDD3 matching 9 bases. The CDR3 extends over 21 amino acids. The germline V gene encodes CDR1 TSWWSYY and CDR2 QGS. V shed 1 base, J shed 0 bases, and the junction held 18 bases outside the gene matches. CDR3 residues: CALGERDLLPPGGFYTDKLIF. CDR3 DNA: TGTGCTCTTGGGGAACGGGACCTCCTTCCTCCTGGGGGATTCTACACCGATAAACTCATCTTT.

The chain is built from TRDV1 and TRDJ1; 10 nucleotides agree with TRDD3. The J gene is not listed in TCRdb, so it was assigned here from a DNA match to germline. Germline values: CDR1 TSWWSYY, CDR2 QGS. V dropped 0 bases and J dropped 3; count of bases not matched to a gene: 22. The CDR3 length is 22 residues. The CDR3 DNA is TGTGCTCTTGGGGAACTTACTTACACCCATCGGCTGGGGGATAAATCGCCCGATAAACTCATCTTT. Its protein product is CALGELTYTHRLGDKSPDKLIF.